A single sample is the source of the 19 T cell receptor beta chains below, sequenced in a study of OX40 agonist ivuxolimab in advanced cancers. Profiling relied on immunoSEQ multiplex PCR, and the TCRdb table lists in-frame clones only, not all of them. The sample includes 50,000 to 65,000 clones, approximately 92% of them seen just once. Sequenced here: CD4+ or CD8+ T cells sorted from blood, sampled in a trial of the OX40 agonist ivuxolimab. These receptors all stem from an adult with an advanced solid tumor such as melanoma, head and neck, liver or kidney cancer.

The CDR3 region is CASSLNFSRPSTDTQYF. In DNA, the CDR3 is TGTGCCAGCAGCTTAAATTTCAGCCGTCCTAGCACAGATACGCAGTATTTT. The chain is built from TRBV6-8 and TRBJ2-3; D is ambiguous. The germline gives CDR1 MNHGY, CDR2 SAAAGT. The CDR3 contains 17 residues. Trimming stripped 6 bases from V and 0 bases from J, with 19 bases between.

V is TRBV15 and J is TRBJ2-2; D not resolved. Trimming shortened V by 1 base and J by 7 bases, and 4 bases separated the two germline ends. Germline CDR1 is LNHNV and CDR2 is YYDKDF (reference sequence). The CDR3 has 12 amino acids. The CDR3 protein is CATSRAGGELFF. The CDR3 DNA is TGTGCCACCAGCAGAGCGGGCGGGGAGCTGTTTTTT.

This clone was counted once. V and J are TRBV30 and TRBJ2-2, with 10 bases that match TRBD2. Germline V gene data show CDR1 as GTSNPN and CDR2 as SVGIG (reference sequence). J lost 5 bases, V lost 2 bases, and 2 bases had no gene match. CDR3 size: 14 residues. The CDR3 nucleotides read TGTGCCTGGAGTCTAGCGGGAGATACCGGGGAGCTGTTTTTT. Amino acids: CAWSLAGDTGELFF. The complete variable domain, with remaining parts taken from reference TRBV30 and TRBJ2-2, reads SQTIHQWPATLVQPVGSPLSLECTVEGTSNPNLYWYRQAAGRGLQLLFYSVGIGQISSEVPQNLSASRPQDRQFILSSKKLLLSDSGFYLCAWSLAGDTGELFFGEGSRLTVL.

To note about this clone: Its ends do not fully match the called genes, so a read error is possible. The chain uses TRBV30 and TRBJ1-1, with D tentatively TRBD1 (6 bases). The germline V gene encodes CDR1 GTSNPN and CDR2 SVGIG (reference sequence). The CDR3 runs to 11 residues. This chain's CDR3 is CAWSINREDNF. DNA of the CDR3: TGTGCCTGGAGTATTAACAGGGAGGACAACTTT.

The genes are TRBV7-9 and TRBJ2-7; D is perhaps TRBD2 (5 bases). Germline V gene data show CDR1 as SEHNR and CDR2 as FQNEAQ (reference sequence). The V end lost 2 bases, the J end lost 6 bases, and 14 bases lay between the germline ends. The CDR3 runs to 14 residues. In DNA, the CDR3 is TGTGCCAGCAGCTTAAGTCCCAGTGCGGGCGAGCAGTACTTC. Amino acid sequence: CASSLSPSAGEQYF. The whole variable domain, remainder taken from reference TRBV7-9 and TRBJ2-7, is DTGVSQNPRHKITKRGQNVTFRCDPISEHNRLYWYRQTLGQGPEFLTYFQNEAQLEKSRLLSDRFSAERPKGSFSTLEIQRTEQGDSAMYLCASSLSPSAGEQYFGPGTRLTVT.

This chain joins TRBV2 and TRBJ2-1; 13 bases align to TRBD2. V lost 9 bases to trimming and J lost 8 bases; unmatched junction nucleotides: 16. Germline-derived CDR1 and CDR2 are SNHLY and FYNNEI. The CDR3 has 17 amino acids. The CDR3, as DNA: TGTGCCAGGTCTCAGACTAGCGGGAGGCCAGATCAGGATGAGCAGTTCTTC. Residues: CARSQTSGRPDQDEQFF.

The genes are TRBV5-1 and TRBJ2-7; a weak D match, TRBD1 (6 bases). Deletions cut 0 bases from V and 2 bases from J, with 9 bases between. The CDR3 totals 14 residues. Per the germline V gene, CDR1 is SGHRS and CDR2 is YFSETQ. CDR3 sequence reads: CASSLDRVAYEQYF. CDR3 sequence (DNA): TGCGCCAGCAGCTTGGACAGGGTGGCCTACGAGCAGTACTTC. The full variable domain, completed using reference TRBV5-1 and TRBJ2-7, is KAGVTQTPRYLIKTRGQQVTLSCSPISGHRSVSWYQQTPGQGLQFLFEYFSETQRNKGNFPGRFSGRQFSNSRSEMNVSTLELGDSALYLCASSLDRVAYEQYFGPGTRLTVT.

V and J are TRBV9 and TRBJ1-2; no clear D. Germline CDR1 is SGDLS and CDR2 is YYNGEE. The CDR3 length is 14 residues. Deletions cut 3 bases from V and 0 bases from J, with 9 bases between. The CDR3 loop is CASSASGSNYGYTF. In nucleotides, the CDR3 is TGTGCCAGCAGCGCCAGTGGATCTAACTATGGCTACACCTTC.

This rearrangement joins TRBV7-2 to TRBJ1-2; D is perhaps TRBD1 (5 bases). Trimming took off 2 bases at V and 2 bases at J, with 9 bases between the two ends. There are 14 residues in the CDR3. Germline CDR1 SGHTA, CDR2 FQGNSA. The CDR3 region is CASSLHGTNYGYTF. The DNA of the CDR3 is TGTGCCAGCAGCTTACACGGGACGAACTATGGCTACACCTTC.

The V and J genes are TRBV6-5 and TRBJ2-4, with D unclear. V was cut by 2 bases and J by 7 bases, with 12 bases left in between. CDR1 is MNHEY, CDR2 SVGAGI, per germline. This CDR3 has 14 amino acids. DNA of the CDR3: TGTGCCAGCAGTTACAGGCTGGACGGGAACATTCAGTACTTC. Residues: CASSYRLDGNIQYF.

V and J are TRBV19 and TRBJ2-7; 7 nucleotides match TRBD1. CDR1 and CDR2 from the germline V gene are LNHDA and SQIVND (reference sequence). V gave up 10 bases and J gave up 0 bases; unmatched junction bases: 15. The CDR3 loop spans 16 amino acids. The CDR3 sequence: CATSGIGTEVSYEQYF. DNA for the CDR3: TGTGCCACCAGTGGAATCGGGACAGAAGTCTCCTACGAGCAGTACTTC. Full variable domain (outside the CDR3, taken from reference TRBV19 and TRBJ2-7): DGGITQSPKYLFRKEGQNVTLSCEQNLNHDAMYWYRQDPGQGLRLIYYSQIVNDFQKGDIAEGYSVSREKKESFPLTVTSAQKNPTAFYLCATSGIGTEVSYEQYFGPGTRLTVT.

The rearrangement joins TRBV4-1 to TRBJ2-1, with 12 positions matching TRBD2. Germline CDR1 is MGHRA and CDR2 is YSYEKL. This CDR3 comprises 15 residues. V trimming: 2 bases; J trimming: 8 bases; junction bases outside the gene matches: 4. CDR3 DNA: TGCGCCAGCAGCCAACTGACTAGCGGGAGTCATGAGCAGTTCTTC. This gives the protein CASSQLTSGSHEQFF.

DNA of the CDR3: TGTGCCAGCAGTTTTTTCGAGACAGGGCTCTATGGCTACACCTTC. The encoded protein is CASSFFETGLYGYTF. The chain joins TRBV28 to TRBJ1-2, with 7 bases lining up with TRBD1. This CDR3 has 15 amino acids. V lost 3 bases, J lost 4 bases, and 8 bases stayed unmatched. Germline CDR1 reads MDHEN; CDR2 reads SYDVKM.

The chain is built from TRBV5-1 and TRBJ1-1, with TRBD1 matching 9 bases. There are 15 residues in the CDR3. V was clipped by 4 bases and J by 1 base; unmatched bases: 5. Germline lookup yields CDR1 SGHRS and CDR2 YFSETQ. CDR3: CASSPQQGANTEAFF. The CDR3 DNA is TGCGCCAGCAGCCCTCAACAGGGGGCGAACACTGAAGCTTTCTTT.

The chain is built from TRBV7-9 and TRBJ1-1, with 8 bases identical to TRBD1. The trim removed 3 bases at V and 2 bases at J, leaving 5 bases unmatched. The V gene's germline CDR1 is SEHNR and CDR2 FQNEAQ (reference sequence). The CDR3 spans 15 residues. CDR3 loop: CASSFVDRGNTEAFF. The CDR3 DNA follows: TGTGCCAGCAGCTTCGTCGACAGGGGAAACACTGAAGCTTTCTTT.

The CDR3 sequence is CASSPGGEALHF. The CDR3 DNA follows: TGTGCCAGCAGCCCGGGAGGGGAGGCCCTCCACTTT. The chain has TRBV5-4 and TRBJ1-6; TRBD1 might be the D (5 bases). V was trimmed by 4 bases and J by 14 bases, leaving 13 bases between them. There are 12 residues in the CDR3. CDR1 SGHNT and CDR2 YYREEE come from the germline V gene (reference sequence).

The CDR3 protein is CASSFYGGINTEAFF. Here the CDR3 DNA reads TGTGCCAGCAGCTTTTACGGGGGGATTAACACTGAAGCTTTCTTT. The chain uses TRBV5-4 and TRBJ1-1, with a weak D call TRBD1 (5 bases). The CDR3 totals 15 residues. The germline V gene has CDR1 SGHNT and CDR2 YYREEE (reference sequence). The ends were cut back, 2 bases at V and 2 bases at J, with 13 bases in the middle.

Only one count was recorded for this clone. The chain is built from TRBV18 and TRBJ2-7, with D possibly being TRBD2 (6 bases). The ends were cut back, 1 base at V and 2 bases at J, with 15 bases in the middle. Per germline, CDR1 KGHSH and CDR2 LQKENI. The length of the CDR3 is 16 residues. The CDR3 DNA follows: TGTGCCAGCTCACCACGGGGAGGTCTGGTAACCTACGAGCAGTACTTC. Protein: CASSPRGGLVTYEQYF.

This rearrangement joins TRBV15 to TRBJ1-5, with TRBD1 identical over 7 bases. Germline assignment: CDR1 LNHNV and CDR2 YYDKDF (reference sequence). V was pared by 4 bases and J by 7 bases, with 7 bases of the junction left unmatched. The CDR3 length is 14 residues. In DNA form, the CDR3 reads TGTGCCACCAGCACCACAGGGGAGGGACAGCCCCAGCATTTT. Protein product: CATSTTGEGQPQHF.